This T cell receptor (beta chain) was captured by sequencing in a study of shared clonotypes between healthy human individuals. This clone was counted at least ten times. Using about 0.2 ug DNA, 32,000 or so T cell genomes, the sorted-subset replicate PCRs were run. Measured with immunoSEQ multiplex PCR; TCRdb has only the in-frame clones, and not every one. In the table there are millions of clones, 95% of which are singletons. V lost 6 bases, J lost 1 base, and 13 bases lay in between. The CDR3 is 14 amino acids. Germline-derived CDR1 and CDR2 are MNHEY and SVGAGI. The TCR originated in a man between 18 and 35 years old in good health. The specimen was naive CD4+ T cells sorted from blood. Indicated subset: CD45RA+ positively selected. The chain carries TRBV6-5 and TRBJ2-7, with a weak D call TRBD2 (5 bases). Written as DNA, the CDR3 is TGTGCCAGCAGCGGAGGAATACGATCCTACGAGCAGTACTTC. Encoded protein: CASSGGIRSYEQYF.